Many counts were recorded for the clone carrying this T cell receptor beta chain. The data were obtained in a study of regulatory T cells in long-lasting Graves disease. Trimming left V 1 base short and J 5 bases short, with 11 bases between. CDR1 LGHDT and CDR2 YNNKEL come from the germline V gene (reference sequence). The CDR3 spans 14 residues. Stated time point: newly diagnosed GD, antithyroid drugs for less than 3 months. Extracted RNA from PBMCs served as the source of the TCR library. Xi'an, China, was home to the endocrinology department that provided patients. In building TCR beta libraries, iRepertoire HTBI primers were used together with Arm-PCR of CDR3 regions. One entry per CDR3 protein, called by TCRdb with MiXCR from the multiplex PCR reads. The sample shows around 480,000 distinct CDR3 sequences, about 16% of them seen only once. The same data also went into a second study, on T cells in Graves' hyperthyroidism and ophthalmopathy. This second study says: Investigators excluded patients with uncontrolled infection, other autoimmune disease, pregnancy or lactation.

The sample consisted of peripheral blood mononuclear cells (PBMCs), taken at new diagnosis, from a patient treated with antithyroid drugs. The receptor's source is a woman between 40 and 65 years old with Graves disease. The chain couples TRBV3-1 to TRBJ1-1; D is unresolved. The CDR3 loop is CASSQVIGRTEAFF. DNA of the CDR3: TGTGCCAGCAGCCAAGTTATAGGCCGAACTGAAGCTTTCTTT.